The clone carrying this TCR beta chain was picked up one time. This specimen comes from a study of blood T cell repertoires in COVID-19. Study overall: From the United States, Italy and Spain came samples of acute and convalescent COVID-19. In each case, the material was cDNA or gDNA derived from T cells, B-cell-depleted T cells, or PBMCs.

The CDR3 has 15 residues. Germline assignment: CDR1 SGHNT and CDR2 YYREEE (reference sequence). The V and J ends lost 2 bases and 2 bases respectively, with 10 bases between them. Data came from immunoSEQ multiplex PCR; TCRdb stores just in-frame clones and leaves some out. The sample includes hundreds of thousands of clones, more than 70% of them seen just once. This receptor was obtained from a woman younger than 45 with COVID-19, enrolled during active disease. The chain employs TRBV5-4 and TRBJ1-4; no definite D call. The sequenced sample was peripheral blood. CDR3 loop: CASSFTGETNEKLFF. As DNA, the CDR3 is TGTGCCAGCAGCTTTACTGGGGAGACTAATGAAAAACTGTTTTTT.